The T cell receptor (beta chain) under discussion was sequenced for a study of T cells in Graves' hyperthyroidism and ophthalmopathy. Amplified regions were TCR beta CDR3 sequences from RNA transcripts. First-round RT-PCR targeting the TCR CDR3 was performed with the HTBI primer set. In TCRdb, the multiplex PCR reads were re-called with MiXCR into one record per CDR3 protein. The table lists hundreds of thousands of distinct CDR3 sequences, 15% to 20% of them singletons. This clonotype was counted at least ten times. This CDR3 is built from 18 residues. Trimming stripped 2 bases from V and 5 bases from J, with 25 bases between. Germline V gives CDR1 MNHEY, CDR2 SVGAGI. The patients, who ranged from 18 to 65 in age, presented with newly diagnosed hyperthyroidism lasting under 2 months.

This chain links TRBV6-5 with TRBJ2-7; possibly TRBD2 for D (5 bases). Sequencing was carried out using blood. The clonotype comes from a woman aged 18-29 years with Graves' hyperthyroidism. The CDR3 DNA is TGTGCCAGCAGTTACGACCCCTTGAACGCGCCCTCGAGGGACGAGCAGTACTTC. Its translation is CASSYDPLNAPSRDEQYF.